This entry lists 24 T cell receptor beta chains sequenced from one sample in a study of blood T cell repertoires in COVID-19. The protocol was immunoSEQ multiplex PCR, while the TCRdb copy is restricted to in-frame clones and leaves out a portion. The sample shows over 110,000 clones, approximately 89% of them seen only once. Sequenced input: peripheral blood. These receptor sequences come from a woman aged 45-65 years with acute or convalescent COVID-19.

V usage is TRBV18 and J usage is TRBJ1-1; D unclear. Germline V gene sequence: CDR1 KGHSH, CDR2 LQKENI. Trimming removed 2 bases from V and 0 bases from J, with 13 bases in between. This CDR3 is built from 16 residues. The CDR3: CASSPALSSVNTEAFF. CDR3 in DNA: TGTGCCAGCTCACCAGCTCTGTCTTCGGTGAACACTGAAGCTTTCTTT.

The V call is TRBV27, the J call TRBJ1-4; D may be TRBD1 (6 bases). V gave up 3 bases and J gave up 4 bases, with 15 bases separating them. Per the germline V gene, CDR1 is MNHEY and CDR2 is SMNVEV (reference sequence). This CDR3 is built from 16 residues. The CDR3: CASSFLTRGLNEKLFF. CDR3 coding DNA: TGTGCCAGCAGTTTTCTTACCAGGGGCCTTAATGAAAAACTGTTTTTT.

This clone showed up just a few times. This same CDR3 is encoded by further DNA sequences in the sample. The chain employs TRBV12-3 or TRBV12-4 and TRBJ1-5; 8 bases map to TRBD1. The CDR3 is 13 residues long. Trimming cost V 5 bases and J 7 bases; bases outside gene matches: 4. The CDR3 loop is CASSQGAGQPQHF. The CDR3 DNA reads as TGTGCCAGCAGTCAGGGGGCTGGACAGCCCCAGCATTTT.

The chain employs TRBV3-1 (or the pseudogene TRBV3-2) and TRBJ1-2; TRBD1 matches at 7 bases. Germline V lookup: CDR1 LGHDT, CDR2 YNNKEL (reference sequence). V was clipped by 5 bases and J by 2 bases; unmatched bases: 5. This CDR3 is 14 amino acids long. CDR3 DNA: TGTGCCAGCAGCGTACACAGGGGCAACTATGGCTACACCTTC. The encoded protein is CASSVHRGNYGYTF.

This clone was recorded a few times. The chain's CDR3 is CASRSSGTGQEKLFF. The CDR3 coding sequence is TGTGCCAGCAGAAGCTCCGGGACAGGGCAAGAAAAACTGTTTTTT. This chain joins TRBV6-5 and TRBJ1-4; 9 bases fit TRBD1. In germline, CDR1 is MNHEY, CDR2 SVGAGI. J lost 8 bases, V lost 6 bases, and 10 bases had no gene match. This CDR3 region has 15 residues.

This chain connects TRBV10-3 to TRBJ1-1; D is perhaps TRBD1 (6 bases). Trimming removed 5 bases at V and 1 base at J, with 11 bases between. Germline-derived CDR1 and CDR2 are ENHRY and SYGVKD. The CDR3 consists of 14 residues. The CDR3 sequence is CAISFTGQNTEAFF. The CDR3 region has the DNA TGTGCCATCAGTTTTACAGGGCAGAACACTGAAGCTTTCTTT.

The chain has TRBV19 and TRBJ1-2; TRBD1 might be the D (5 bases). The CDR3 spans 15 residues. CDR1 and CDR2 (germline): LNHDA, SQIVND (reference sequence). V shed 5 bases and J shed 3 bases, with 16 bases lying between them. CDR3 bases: TGTGCCAGTAGTTCCGGGCCAGGGCAGGACTATGGCTACACCTTC. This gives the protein CASSSGPGQDYGYTF.

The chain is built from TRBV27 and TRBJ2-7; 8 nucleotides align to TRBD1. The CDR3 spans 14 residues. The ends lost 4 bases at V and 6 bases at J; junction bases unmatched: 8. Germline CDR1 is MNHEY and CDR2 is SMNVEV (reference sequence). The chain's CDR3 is CASSYPSGGGEQYF. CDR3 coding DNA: TGTGCCAGCAGTTATCCTTCAGGGGGCGGCGAGCAGTACTTC.

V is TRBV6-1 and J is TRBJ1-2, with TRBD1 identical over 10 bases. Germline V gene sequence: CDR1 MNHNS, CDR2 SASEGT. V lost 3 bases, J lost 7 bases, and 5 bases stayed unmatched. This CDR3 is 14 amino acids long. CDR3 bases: TGTGCCAGCAGTGACGACAGGGGGCGAGTTGGCTACACCTTC. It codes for CASSDDRGRVGYTF.

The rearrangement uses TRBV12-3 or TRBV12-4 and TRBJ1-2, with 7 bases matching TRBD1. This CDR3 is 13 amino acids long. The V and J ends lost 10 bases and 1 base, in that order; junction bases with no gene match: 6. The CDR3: CAIRGGLNYGYTF. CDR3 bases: TGTGCCATTAGAGGGGGCCTTAACTATGGCTACACCTTC.

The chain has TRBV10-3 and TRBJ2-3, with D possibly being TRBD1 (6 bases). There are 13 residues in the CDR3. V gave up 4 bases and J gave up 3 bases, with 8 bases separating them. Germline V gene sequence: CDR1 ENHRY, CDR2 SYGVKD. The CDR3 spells CAISGQETDTQYF. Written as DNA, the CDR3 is TGTGCCATCAGTGGACAGGAAACAGATACGCAGTATTTT.

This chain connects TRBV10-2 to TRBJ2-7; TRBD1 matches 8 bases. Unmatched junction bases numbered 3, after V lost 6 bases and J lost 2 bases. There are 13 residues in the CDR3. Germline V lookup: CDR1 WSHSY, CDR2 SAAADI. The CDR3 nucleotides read TGCGCCAGCAGCGGACAGGGAACCTACGAGCAGTACTTC. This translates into CASSGQGTYEQYF.

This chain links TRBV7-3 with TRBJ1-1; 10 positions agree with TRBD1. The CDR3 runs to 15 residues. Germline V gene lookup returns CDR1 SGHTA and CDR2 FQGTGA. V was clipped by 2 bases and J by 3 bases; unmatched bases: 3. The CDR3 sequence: CASSLSGTGDTEAFF. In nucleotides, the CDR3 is TGTGCCAGCAGCTTATCCGGGACAGGGGACACTGAAGCTTTCTTT.

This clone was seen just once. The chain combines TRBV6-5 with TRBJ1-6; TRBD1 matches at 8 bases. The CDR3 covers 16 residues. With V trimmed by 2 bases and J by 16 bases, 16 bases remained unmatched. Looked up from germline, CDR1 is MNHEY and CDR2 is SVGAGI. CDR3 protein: CASSYAWRTGTNALHF. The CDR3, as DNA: TGTGCCAGCAGTTACGCCTGGAGGACAGGGACGAATGCTCTCCACTTT.

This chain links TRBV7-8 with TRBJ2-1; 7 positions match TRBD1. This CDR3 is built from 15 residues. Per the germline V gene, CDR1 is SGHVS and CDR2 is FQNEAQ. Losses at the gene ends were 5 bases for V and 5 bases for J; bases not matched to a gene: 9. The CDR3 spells CASSPRQGYDNEQFF. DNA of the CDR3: TGTGCCAGCAGCCCACGACAGGGATACGACAATGAGCAGTTCTTC.

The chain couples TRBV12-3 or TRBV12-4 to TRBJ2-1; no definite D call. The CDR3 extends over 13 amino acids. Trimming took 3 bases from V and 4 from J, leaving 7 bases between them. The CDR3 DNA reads TGTGCCAGCAGTTTTGGGCCTTACAATGAGCAGTTCTTC. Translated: CASSFGPYNEQFF.

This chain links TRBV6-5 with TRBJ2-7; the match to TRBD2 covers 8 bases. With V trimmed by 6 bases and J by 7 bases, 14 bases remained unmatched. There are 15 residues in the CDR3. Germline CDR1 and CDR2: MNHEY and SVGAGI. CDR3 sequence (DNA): TGTGCCAGCAGCTTGACCTTCCGGGGGACTAGGGAGCAGTACTTC. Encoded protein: CASSLTFRGTREQYF.

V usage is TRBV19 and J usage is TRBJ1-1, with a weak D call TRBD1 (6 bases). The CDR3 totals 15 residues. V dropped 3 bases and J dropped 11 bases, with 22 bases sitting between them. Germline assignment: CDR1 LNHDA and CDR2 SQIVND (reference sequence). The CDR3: CASSIVSVRGSWAFF. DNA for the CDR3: TGTGCCAGTAGTATCGTTTCGGTCAGGGGATCTTGGGCTTTCTTT.

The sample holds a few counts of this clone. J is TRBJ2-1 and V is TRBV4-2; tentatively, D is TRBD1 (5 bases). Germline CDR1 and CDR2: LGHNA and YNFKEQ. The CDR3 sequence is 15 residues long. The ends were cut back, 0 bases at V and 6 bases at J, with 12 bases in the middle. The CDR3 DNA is TGTGCCAGCAGCCAAGACAGGGCAGGAACCAATGAGCAGTTCTTC. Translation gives CASSQDRAGTNEQFF.

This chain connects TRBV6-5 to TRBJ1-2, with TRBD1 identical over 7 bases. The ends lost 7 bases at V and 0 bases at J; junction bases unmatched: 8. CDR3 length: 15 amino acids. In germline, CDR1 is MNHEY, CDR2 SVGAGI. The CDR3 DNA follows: TGTGCCAGCACATTTAGGACAGGCACTAACTATGGCTACACCTTC. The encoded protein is CASTFRTGTNYGYTF.

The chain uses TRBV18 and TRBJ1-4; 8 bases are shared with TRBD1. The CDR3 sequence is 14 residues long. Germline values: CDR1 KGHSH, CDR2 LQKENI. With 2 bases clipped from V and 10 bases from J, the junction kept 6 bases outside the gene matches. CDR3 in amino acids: CASSPETGEGKLFF. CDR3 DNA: TGTGCCAGCTCACCAGAGACAGGGGAAGGAAAACTGTTTTTT.

CDR3 DNA: TGTGCCAGCAGCTTGACGGTGACAGGGGGCGGGAATGAGCAGTTCTTC. Its translation is CASSLTVTGGGNEQFF. The chain is built from TRBV11-2 and TRBJ2-1, with TRBD1 identical over 10 bases. Losses at the gene ends were 3 bases for V and 7 bases for J; bases not matched to a gene: 9. The CDR3 has 16 amino acids. Germline CDR1 SGHAT, CDR2 FQNNGV. Using reference TRBV11-2 and TRBJ2-1 for the parts outside the CDR3, the full variable domain is EAGVAQSPRYKIIEKRQSVAFWCNPISGHATLYWYQQILGQGPKLLIQFQNNGVVDDSQLPKDRFSAERLKGVDSTLKIQPAKLEDSAVYLCASSLTVTGGGNEQFFGPGTRLTVL.

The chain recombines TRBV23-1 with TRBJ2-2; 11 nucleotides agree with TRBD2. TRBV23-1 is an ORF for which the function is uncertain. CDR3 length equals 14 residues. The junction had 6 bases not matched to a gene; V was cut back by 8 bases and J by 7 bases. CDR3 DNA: TGCGCCAGCCCTAAGACTAGCGGGATCGGGGAGCTGTTTTTT. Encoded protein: CASPKTSGIGELFF.

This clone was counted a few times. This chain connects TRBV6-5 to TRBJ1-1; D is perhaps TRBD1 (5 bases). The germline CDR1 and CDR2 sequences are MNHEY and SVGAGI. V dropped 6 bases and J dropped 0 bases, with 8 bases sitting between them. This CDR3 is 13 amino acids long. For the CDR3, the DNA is TGTGCCAGCAGAGGGGACTTGAACACTGAAGCTTTCTTT. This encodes CASRGDLNTEAFF.